These T cell receptor beta chains were read from a single sample in a study of T-cell memory formation after mild COVID-19. TCRdb analysed the 5' RACE reads with MiXCR anew, one entry per CDR3 protein. Of nearly 110,000 distinct CDR3 sequences detected, approximately 13% appear once; the ten largest clones hold about 27%. The sample consisted of PBMCs or a T cell subset sorted from them (not recorded which). The source of these receptors is an adult woman who had mild COVID-19 (a few samples of this study predate the infection). Cell type and time point are not known. Both conserved end residues are part of each CDR3. Fields, in order: clone size, J gene, V gene, D gene, CDR3 protein, CDR3 DNA. A D gene is named only where the DNA matches it firmly. Expanded clones are given a class, and other clones once, few, many or no size at all.

clone size: -
J gene: TRBJ2-7
V gene: TRBV20-1
D gene: -
CDR3 protein: CSARAPEGSLNEQYF
CDR3 DNA: TGCAGTGCTAGAGCTCCGGAGGGGTCCCTCAACGAGCAGTACTTC

clone size: -
J gene: TRBJ2-5
V gene: TRBV7-6
D gene: -
CDR3 protein: CASSLTETQYF
CDR3 DNA: TGTGCCAGCAGTCTGACCGAGACCCAGTACTTC

clone size: -
J gene: TRBJ2-3
V gene: TRBV7-9
D gene: -
CDR3 protein: CASSLALVTTGTEDTQYF
CDR3 DNA: TGTGCCAGCAGCCTCGCCCTGGTTACTACGGGAACGGAAGATACGCAGTATTTT

clone size: -
J gene: TRBJ2-7
V gene: TRBV7-9
D gene: -
CDR3 protein: CASDSGIFDEQYF
CDR3 DNA: TGTGCCAGCGATAGCGGTATATTTGACGAGCAGTACTTC

clone size: -
J gene: TRBJ1-1
V gene: TRBV6-5
D gene: -
CDR3 protein: CASRQGMNTEAFF
CDR3 DNA: TGTGCCAGCAGGCAGGGAATGAACACTGAAGCTTTCTTT

clone size: -
J gene: TRBJ2-1
V gene: TRBV4-3
D gene: -
CDR3 protein: CASSQLSGISYNEQFF
CDR3 DNA: TGCGCCAGCAGCCAATTGAGTGGGATTTCATACAATGAGCAGTTCTTC

clone size: few
J gene: TRBJ2-7
V gene: TRBV20-1
D gene: -
CDR3 protein: CSATNLKESWHEQYF
CDR3 DNA: TGCAGTGCCACCAACCTAAAGGAGTCTTGGCACGAGCAGTACTTC

clone size: few
J gene: TRBJ1-1
V gene: TRBV5-6
D gene: -
CDR3 protein: CASRPGQANTEAFF
CDR3 DNA: TGTGCCAGCAGGCCGGGGCAGGCGAACACTGAAGCTTTCTTT

clone size: -
J gene: TRBJ2-7
V gene: TRBV7-9
D gene: -
CDR3 protein: CASSPISGNEQYF
CDR3 DNA: TGTGCCAGCAGCCCGATCTCCGGGAACGAGCAGTACTTC

clone size: few
J gene: TRBJ2-7
V gene: TRBV5-1
D gene: -
CDR3 protein: CASSLGVGRGYEQYF
CDR3 DNA: TGCGCCAGCAGCTTAGGGGTCGGCAGGGGCTACGAGCAGTACTTC

clone size: -
J gene: TRBJ1-6
V gene: TRBV9
D gene: -
CDR3 protein: CASSVSTVHNSPLHF
CDR3 DNA: TGTGCCAGCAGCGTGTCCACAGTCCATAATTCACCCCTCCACTTT

clone size: few
J gene: TRBJ2-7
V gene: TRBV7-9
D gene: -
CDR3 protein: CAIGPYEQYF
CDR3 DNA: TGTGCCATTGGTCCCTACGAGCAGTACTTC

clone size: few
J gene: TRBJ2-1
V gene: TRBV7-2
D gene: TRBD2
CDR3 protein: CASSPDSAGLGWNEQFF
CDR3 DNA: TGTGCCAGCAGCCCAGACTCAGCGGGATTAGGGTGGAATGAGCAGTTCTTC

clone size: -
J gene: TRBJ2-1
V gene: TRBV20-1
D gene: TRBD2
CDR3 protein: CSARDRRLAGNNEQFF
CDR3 DNA: TGCAGTGCTAGAGATCGGAGACTAGCGGGAAACAATGAGCAGTTCTTC

clone size: -
J gene: TRBJ1-1
V gene: TRBV4-1
D gene: -
CDR3 protein: CASSQDGTEAFF
CDR3 DNA: TGCGCCAGCAGCCAAGATGGCACTGAAGCTTTCTTT

clone size: many
J gene: TRBJ2-3
V gene: TRBV6-5
D gene: TRBD2
CDR3 protein: CASSELGLAAADTQYF
CDR3 DNA: TGTGCCAGCAGTGAACTGGGACTAGCGGCGGCAGATACGCAGTATTTT

clone size: -
J gene: TRBJ1-4
V gene: TRBV15
D gene: -
CDR3 protein: CATSAPGRLEKLFF
CDR3 DNA: TGTGCCACCAGCGCACCTGGGCGGTTGGAAAAACTGTTTTTT

clone size: -
J gene: TRBJ1-1
V gene: TRBV20-1
D gene: -
CDR3 protein: CSARDDLRRNTEAFF
CDR3 DNA: TGCAGTGCTAGAGATGATCTGAGGAGGAACACTGAAGCTTTCTTT

clone size: -
J gene: TRBJ2-7
V gene: TRBV27
D gene: TRBD1
CDR3 protein: CASSAGQVYEQYF
CDR3 DNA: TGTGCCAGCAGCGCCGGACAGGTCTACGAGCAGTACTTC

clone size: few
J gene: TRBJ2-5
V gene: TRBV24-1
D gene: -
CDR3 protein: CATSDLPGPLQETQYF
CDR3 DNA: TGTGCCACCAGTGATTTGCCCGGACCACTACAAGAGACCCAGTACTTC

clone size: few
J gene: TRBJ2-2
V gene: TRBV7-9
D gene: TRBD1
CDR3 protein: CASSKADRGRIWELFF
CDR3 DNA: TGTGCCAGCAGCAAGGCGGACAGGGGGCGTATCTGGGAGCTGTTTTTT

clone size: many
J gene: TRBJ2-1
V gene: TRBV29-1
D gene: -
CDR3 protein: CSVDSNYNEQFF
CDR3 DNA: TGCAGCGTCGACAGTAATTACAATGAGCAGTTCTTC

clone size: -
J gene: TRBJ2-5
V gene: TRBV29-1
D gene: -
CDR3 protein: CSVEEGPEETQYF
CDR3 DNA: TGCAGCGTTGAAGAAGGACCTGAAGAGACCCAGTACTTC

clone size: few
J gene: TRBJ2-1
V gene: TRBV12-3/TRBV12-4
D gene: -
CDR3 protein: CASSVAQRNEQFF
CDR3 DNA: TGTGCCAGCAGTGTCGCACAGCGCAATGAGCAGTTCTTC

clone size: many
J gene: TRBJ2-1
V gene: TRBV5-1
D gene: -
CDR3 protein: CASSPLKGSSYNEQFF
CDR3 DNA: TGCGCCAGCAGCCCCCTCAAGGGGAGCTCCTACAATGAGCAGTTCTTC

clone size: many
J gene: TRBJ2-1
V gene: TRBV12-3/TRBV12-4
D gene: -
CDR3 protein: CASSWLVRAGEQFF
CDR3 DNA: TGTGCCAGCAGTTGGTTGGTTAGGGCTGGAGAGCAGTTCTTC

clone size: few
J gene: TRBJ2-7
V gene: TRBV18
D gene: -
CDR3 protein: CATSPGQGTYEQYF
CDR3 DNA: TGTGCCACCTCACCGGGGCAGGGGACCTACGAGCAGTACTTC

clone size: few
J gene: TRBJ2-1
V gene: TRBV7-9
D gene: -
CDR3 protein: CASSLGQWEYNEQFF
CDR3 DNA: TGTGCCAGCAGCTTAGGACAGTGGGAATACAATGAGCAGTTCTTC

clone size: few
J gene: TRBJ2-2
V gene: TRBV5-1
D gene: -
CDR3 protein: CASSLKWENTGELFF
CDR3 DNA: TGCGCCAGCAGCTTGAAGTGGGAGAACACCGGGGAGCTGTTTTTT

clone size: few
J gene: TRBJ2-7
V gene: TRBV18
D gene: -
CDR3 protein: CASSPPWGSYEQYF
CDR3 DNA: TGTGCCAGCTCACCACCTTGGGGCTCCTACGAGCAGTACTTC

clone size: many
J gene: TRBJ2-1
V gene: TRBV20-1
D gene: TRBD1
CDR3 protein: CSAPRGDRVTDEQFF
CDR3 DNA: TGCAGTGCTCCCCGGGGGGACAGGGTCACGGATGAGCAGTTCTTC

clone size: many
J gene: TRBJ2-3
V gene: TRBV4-3
D gene: TRBD2
CDR3 protein: CASSPGLAGSHSTDTQYF
CDR3 DNA: TGCGCCAGCAGCCCCGGACTAGCGGGATCTCATAGCACAGATACGCAGTATTTT